Listed below are T cell receptor beta chains from one sample, sequenced in a study of cytomegalovirus exposure and HLA in healthy donors. Using immunoSEQ multiplex PCR, the repertoire was profiled, and TCRdb retains in-frame clones only, with some absent. Recorded for this sample: about 160,000 clones. Sequencing used PBMCs. Every receptor here comes from a woman aged 55 to 70 in good health and CMV-seronegative. The CDR3 runs from the conserved cysteine through the conserved F or W. D genes are given only for firm matches.

>TRBV11-2|TRBD1|TRBJ1-6
TGTGCCAGCAGCTCCCGGGACAGGGGTTCACCCCTCCACTTT
CASSSRDRGSPLHF
>TRBV4-1|TRBD1|TRBJ1-2
TGCGCCAGCAGCCAGTGGACAGGGGGCGCCCCCAACTATGGCTACACCTTC
CASSQWTGGAPNYGYTF
>TRBV7-7|TRBD1|TRBJ2-1
TGTGCCAGCAGCTATCAAACAGGGGCTGAGCAGTTCTTC
CASSYQTGAEQFF
>TRBV25-1|.|TRBJ2-7
TGTGCCAGCAGAGTCCCGGGAGCCTACGAGCAGTACTTC
CASRVPGAYEQYF
>TRBV4-2|.|TRBJ1-2
TGTGCCAGCAGCCAAGTAGCACCGGCCGCCGTCACCTTC
CASSQVAPAAVTF
>TRBV6-5|TRBD1|TRBJ1-5
TGTGCCAGCAGCCCCGGGACAGGGTTTAATCAGCCCCAGCATTTT
CASSPGTGFNQPQHF
>TRBV11-2|.|TRBJ1-1
TGTGCCAGCAGCTTAGCAGGGCTGCCCGTCGGAGCTTTCTTT
CASSLAGLPVGAFF
>TRBV15|.|TRBJ1-1
TGTGCCACCAGCCACCGGACAGCGAGCACTGAAGCTTTCTTT
CATSHRTASTEAFF
>TRBV4-1|.|TRBJ1-2
TGCGCCAGCAGCCAATCCGTTGGGAGAGGCTACACCTTC
CASSQSVGRGYTF
>TRBV6-1|.|TRBJ1-2
TGCGCCAGCAGTGAATGGTCAGAAACTAACTATGGCTACACCTTC
CASSEWSETNYGYTF
>TRBV5-1|.|TRBJ2-3
TGCGCCAGCAGCTTTAGCGGACCTAGCACAGATACGCAGTATTTT
CASSFSGPSTDTQYF
>TRBV5-4|TRBD1|TRBJ1-2
TGTGCCGGCGGGACAGGGCCTCTCTATGGCTACACCTTC
CAGGTGPLYGYTF
>TRBV9|TRBD1|TRBJ2-7
TGTGCCAGCAGCGTAGCCGGGACAGGAATTTTCTACGAGCAGTACTTC
CASSVAGTGIFYEQYF
>TRBV10-3|.|TRBJ2-1
TGTGCCATCAGCCCGGAGGGCGCGAGCTCCTACAATGAGCAGTTCTTC
CAISPEGASSYNEQFF
>TRBV28|.|TRBJ1-2
TGTGCCAGCAGTTTATCCGCAGGGTGGGCCTATGGCTACACCTTC
CASSLSAGWAYGYTF
>TRBV5-1|TRBD1|TRBJ1-2
TGCGCCAGCAGCCCGGGACAGCTCCGCGCTAACTATGGCTACACCTTC
CASSPGQLRANYGYTF
>TRBV2|.|TRBJ1-2
TGTGCCAGCAGTGACCGAGACAGCCTCTTCTCAGGCTATGGCTACACCTTC
CASSDRDSLFSGYGYTF
>TRBV7-8|TRBD1|TRBJ2-7
TGTGCCAGCAGCACGGGACAGTTAAAGCGGTGGTCCTACGAGCAGTACTTC
CASSTGQLKRWSYEQYF
>TRBV7-8|.|TRBJ2-7
TGTGCCAGCAGCTTAGTAGAGGGTGGAACCTACGAGCAGTACTTC
CASSLVEGGTYEQYF
>TRBV6-1|TRBD2|TRBJ2-3
TGTGCCAGCAGCATGACTAGCGGGAGCACAGATACGCAGTATTTT
CASSMTSGSTDTQYF
>TRBV6-6|.|TRBJ2-4
TGTGCCAGCAGTTACATTGTTCTGACAGCCGGGCACATTCAGTACTTC
CASSYIVLTAGHIQYF
>TRBV27|.|TRBJ1-2
TGTGCCAGCAGTTACGGGACAAACTATGGCTACACCTTC
CASSYGTNYGYTF
>TRBV4-1|.|TRBJ1-1
TGCGCCAGCAGCTCCCCGGCCCAGGGATTCTTTGAAGCTTTCTTT
CASSSPAQGFFEAFF
>TRBV18|TRBD2|TRBJ2-1
TGTGCCAGCTCACCGGGACTAGCGGGGGGATACAATGAGCAGTTCTTC
CASSPGLAGGYNEQFF
>TRBV5-1|.|TRBJ2-5
TGCGCCAGCAGCGCGTCGGCAGGGAAAGAGACCCAGTACTTC
CASSASAGKETQYF
>TRBV18|TRBD1|TRBJ2-7
TGTGCCAGCTCACCATGGACAGGGTTCGTCGACTACGAGCAGTACTTC
CASSPWTGFVDYEQYF
>TRBV18|.|TRBJ1-5
TGTGCCAGCTCACCAGGGGCTGGTCAGCCCCAGCATTTT
CASSPGAGQPQHF
>TRBV7-2|TRBD2|TRBJ2-3
TGTGCCAGCAGCTTCGGACTAGCGGGGGGGTTGGGGGATACGCAGTATTTT
CASSFGLAGGLGDTQYF
>TRBV4-3|TRBD2|TRBJ2-1
TGCGCCAGCAGCCAAGTCTTCCGACTAGCGGGGTTCTCCTACAATGAGCAGTTCTTC
CASSQVFRLAGFSYNEQFF
>TRBV7-7|TRBD2|TRBJ2-5
TGTGCCAGCAGCCCGGGACTAGTTGTGAAGACCCAGTACTTC
CASSPGLVVKTQYF
>TRBV5-6|.|TRBJ1-2
TGTGCCAGCAGCTTGTCCGGCTATGGCTACACCTTC
CASSLSGYGYTF
>TRBV2|.|TRBJ2-7
TGTGCCAGCAGTTCTAACTTGTACGAGCAGTACTTC
CASSSNLYEQYF
>TRBV5-6|TRBD1|TRBJ2-5
TGTGCCAGCAGCAAGACAGGGTCCGGAGAGACCCAGTACTTC
CASSKTGSGETQYF
>TRBV9|TRBD1|TRBJ1-2
TGTGCCAGCAGCGTCGGGACAGCCTATGGCTACACCTTC
CASSVGTAYGYTF
>TRBV7-3|TRBD2|TRBJ2-1
TGTGCCAGCAGCCTTACCAACTCACTAGCGGGTAATGAGCAGTTCTTC
CASSLTNSLAGNEQFF
>TRBV6-6|.|TRBJ1-5
TGTGCCAGCAGACGACAGGAAAATCAGCCCCAGCATTTT
CASRRQENQPQHF
>TRBV27|.|TRBJ2-7
TGTGCCAGCAGTCGAACCACTGCTACCTACGAGCAGTACTTC
CASSRTTATYEQYF
>TRBV6-1|TRBD2|TRBJ2-1
TGTGCCAGCAACCCTAGCGGGACCTACAATGAGCAGTTCTTC
CASNPSGTYNEQFF
>TRBV6-6|TRBD1|TRBJ2-5
TGTGCCAGCAGCCTAGGACAGGGGGCTTGGCAAGAGACCCAGTACTTC
CASSLGQGAWQETQYF
>TRBV30|.|TRBJ1-2
TGTGCCCGGAACCGGGCCCTAGGGGATGGCTACACCTTC
CARNRALGDGYTF
>TRBV7-3|.|TRBJ2-2
TGTGCCAGCAGCTTTCAGGTCACCCCCACCGGGGAGCTGTTTTTT
CASSFQVTPTGELFF
>TRBV7-9|.|TRBJ1-6
TGTGCCAGCAGCTTTCCACAGGGACCAGGGAGATCACCCCTCCACTTT
CASSFPQGPGRSPLHF
>TRBV18|.|TRBJ1-2
TGTGCCAGCTCAGCCTTTCTAGACGGCTACACCTTC
CASSAFLDGYTF
>TRBV18|.|TRBJ1-1
TGTGCCAGCTCACCAACGGGACAGAACACTGAAGCTTTCTTT
CASSPTGQNTEAFF
>TRBV7-7|.|TRBJ2-1
TGTGCCAGCAGCCCCCGACAGTACAATGAGCAGTTCTTC
CASSPRQYNEQFF
>TRBV4-1|.|TRBJ2-5
TGCGCCAGCAGCTTAAAGCTGGGGGATTCGGGGGGCGTGGGAAGGGAGACCCAGTACTTC
CASSLKLGDSGGVGRETQYF
>TRBV11-2|.|TRBJ2-1
TGTGCCAGCAGCCGGGTTCGGGGTCTCAATGAGCAGTTCTTC
CASSRVRGLNEQFF
>TRBV5-1|TRBD1|TRBJ2-1
TGCGCCAGCAGCTCCGGGACAGGGATTACAAATGAGCAGTTCTTC
CASSSGTGITNEQFF
>TRBV19|TRBD1|TRBJ1-6
TGTGCCAGTAGTACCCGACAGGGGCTTGGGGATTCACCCCTCCACTTT
CASSTRQGLGDSPLHF
>TRBV5-1|TRBD2|TRBJ2-5
TGCGCCAGCAGCTCCCTTGCGGGGGGGCTCCAAGAGACCCAGTACTTC
CASSSLAGGLQETQYF
>TRBV5-1|.|TRBJ2-5
TGCGCCAGCAGCCCAGGACACGGTGGGGCTCAAGAGACCCAGTACTTC
CASSPGHGGAQETQYF
>TRBV6-5|TRBD1|TRBJ1-1
TGTGCCAGCAGGAGCCCGGGACAGATGAACACTGAAGCTTTCTTT
CASRSPGQMNTEAFF
>TRBV6-1|TRBD1|TRBJ1-3
TGTGCCAGCAGTGTTACGGGGACAGGCCGGGCAGGAAACACCATATATTTT
CASSVTGTGRAGNTIYF
>TRBV7-9|TRBD2|TRBJ2-7
TGTGCCAGCAGCTCGACCGGGACTAGCGGGGTCTACGAGCAGTACTTC
CASSSTGTSGVYEQYF
>TRBV5-6|.|TRBJ1-3
TGCGCCAGCAGCTTATTTCAGGACAGATACTTCTCTGGAAACACCATATATTTT
CASSLFQDRYFSGNTIYF